The clone carrying this TCR beta chain was seen only a few times. Its antigen is unidentified. Quantitative barcoded 5'-RACE was used to prepare TCR beta libraries. From the 5' RACE reads, TCRdb called clonotypes with MiXCR, one entry per CDR3 protein. The sample contains 800,000 to 900,000 distinct CDR3 sequences, about 11% of which appear only once. This CDR3 has 13 residues. V was clipped by 6 bases and J by 2 bases, with 11 bases between them. From germline, CDR1 is DFQATT and CDR2 SNEGSKA (reference sequence). This specimen comes from a study of CD8 T cells in ankylosing spondylitis. Study results and caveats: Researchers reportedly found disease-linked clones significantly enriched in matched ankylosing spondylitis synovial fluid. What appeared characteristic of ankylosing spondylitis blood was a TCR beta motif of under 10 highly homologous variants.

The source is a male donor with ankylosing spondylitis. The rearrangement joins TRBV20-1 to TRBJ1-5, with no clear D. The source material was blood, either unsorted or a sorted T cell fraction (not recorded which). The DNA of the CDR3 is TGCAGTGCATGGCTGGGTGGCAATCAGCCCCAGCATTTT. This gives the protein CSAWLGGNQPQHF.